The 16 T cell receptor beta chains presented below share a single source sample, sequenced in a study of T cell repertoires in cytomegalovirus infection. TCRdb processed the reads anew with MiXCR; each CDR3 protein has one entry. The sample has under 600,000 distinct CDR3 sequences; about 15% are singletons. Sequenced material: CD8+ T cells from PBMCs. These receptors were taken from a human donor in good health (CMV status not recorded). Some clones in this sample may be carry-over from other donors' samples.

Many counts were recorded for this clonotype. The chain carries TRBV28 and TRBJ2-1, with D perhaps TRBD1 or TRBD2 (5 bases each). Germline V gene sequence: CDR1 MDHEN, CDR2 SYDVKM. This CDR3 contains 21 residues. The V end lost 5 bases, the J end lost 2 bases, and 31 bases lay between the germline ends. In nucleotides, the CDR3 is TGTGCCAGCAGTCTCCGGGACGTGGGTTTGAATCCGACTCGGGCCTACAATGAGCAGTTCTTC. Protein product: CASSLRDVGLNPTRAYNEQFF. Variable domain in full (rest from reference TRBV28 and TRBJ2-1): DVKVTQSSRYLVKRTGEKVFLECVQDMDHENMFWYRQDPGLGLRLIYFSYDVKMKEKGDIPEGYSVSREKKERFSLILESASTNQTSMYLCASSLRDVGLNPTRAYNEQFFGPGTRLTVL.

CDR3 sequence (DNA): TGTGCCAGCAGCGTAGTAGGGACTAGCGGGGTAGGTGAGCAGTTCTTC. It yields the protein CASSVVGTSGVGEQFF. The rearrangement joins TRBV9 to TRBJ2-1; 13 nucleotides line up with TRBD2. The CDR3 contains 16 residues. Germline-derived CDR1 and CDR2 are SGDLS and YYNGEE. J was trimmed by 9 bases and V by 0 bases; bases with no gene match: 6.

V gene TRBV27 combines with J gene TRBJ2-3; the D is unclear. CDR3 length equals 16 residues. Trimming removed 0 bases from V and 2 bases from J, with 12 bases in between. CDR1 is MNHEY and CDR2 is SMNVEV in the germline V gene (reference sequence). This CDR3 is CASSLSGSLTTDTQYF. The CDR3 nucleotides are TGTGCCAGCAGTTTATCGGGTAGTCTTACCACAGATACGCAGTATTTT.

This clonotype appeared many times. The chain is built from TRBV4-1 and TRBJ2-7; maybe TRBD1 (6 bases). CDR3 length equals 15 residues. Germline CDR1 reads MGHRA; CDR2 reads YSYEKL. V gave up 1 base and J gave up 1 base, with 11 bases separating them. The CDR3 here is CASSQGQGSSYEQYF. In nucleotides, the CDR3 is TGCGCCAGCAGCCAAGGCCAGGGGAGTTCCTACGAGCAGTACTTC.

This clonotype was detected only a few times. This chain joins TRBV2 and TRBJ2-5; TRBD1 agrees at 11 bases. The length of the CDR3 is 14 residues. Germline trimming cut 6 bases from V and 4 bases from J; bases unmatched to any gene: 4. Germline CDR1 reads SNHLY; CDR2 reads FYNNEI. The CDR3 protein is CASRSGTGGETQYF. The CDR3 DNA reads as TGTGCCAGCAGATCCGGGACAGGGGGAGAGACCCAGTACTTC.

This clonotype was seen ten or more times. The chain has TRBV29-1 and TRBJ1-2, with D hard to call. Trimming removed 0 bases at V and 3 bases at J, with 11 bases between. The CDR3 covers 14 residues. The germline CDR1 and CDR2 sequences are SQVTM and ANQGSEA. Written as DNA, the CDR3 is TGCAGCGTTGAAGATCGAGACGGTTACTATGGCTACACCTTC. Translation: CSVEDRDGYYGYTF.

This clonotype was seen a handful of times. The chain combines TRBV28 with TRBJ2-7; TRBD2 is a possible D gene (6 bases). V was shortened by 4 bases and J by 6 bases, with 19 bases between the two germline ends. The CDR3 runs 15 residues. The germline V gene has CDR1 MDHEN and CDR2 SYDVKM. The CDR3 region is CASSSLVQEGGEQYF. The DNA of the CDR3 is TGTGCCAGCAGTTCCCTGGTCCAGGAGGGAGGCGAGCAGTACTTC.

The table lists this clonotype with a few counts. The chain links TRBV28 to TRBJ2-7; 7 bases are a match to TRBD1. Trimming removed 5 bases from V and 3 bases from J; junction bases left unmatched: 7. The CDR3 is 14 residues long. Per germline, CDR1 MDHEN and CDR2 SYDVKM. The CDR3 region is CASSRVDRVYEQYF. DNA for the CDR3: TGTGCCAGCAGTCGTGTCGACAGGGTCTACGAGCAGTACTTC.

This clonotype was observed a handful of times. This chain uses TRBV24-1 with TRBJ1-1, with D perhaps TRBD1 (5 bases). This CDR3 has 13 amino acids. Germline loops: CDR1 KGHDR, CDR2 SFDVKD. V was shortened by 7 bases and J by 2 bases, with 10 bases between the two germline ends. The DNA of the CDR3 is TGTGCCACCAGGGGCGGGGGAAACACTGAAGCTTTCTTT. It codes for CATRGGGNTEAFF.

This clonotype showed up just a few times. The chain recombines TRBV5-5 with TRBJ2-7, with D tentatively TRBD2 (5 bases). CDR1 is SGHKS and CDR2 is YYEKEE in the germline V gene (reference sequence). This CDR3 is 15 amino acids long. Trimming took 1 base from V and 3 from J, leaving 14 bases between them. CDR3 loop: CASSLRWKGSYEQYF. The CDR3 region has the DNA TGTGCCAGCAGCTTGCGGTGGAAAGGGAGCTACGAGCAGTACTTC.

This clonotype came up many times. This chain joins TRBV6-6 and TRBJ1-5; 7 bases are a match to TRBD1. There are 15 residues in the CDR3. V was clipped by 6 bases and J by 0 bases; unmatched bases: 5. Germline-derived CDR1 and CDR2 are MNHNY and SVGAGI (reference sequence). The CDR3 DNA is TGTGCCAGCAGATGGGACAGCTATAGCAATCAGCCCCAGCATTTT. It is translated as CASRWDSYSNQPQHF.

The sample holds many counts of this clonotype. The gene calls are TRBV4-1 and TRBJ2-3, with a possible D match to TRBD1 (7 bases). The CDR3 spans 18 residues. Germline assignment: CDR1 MGHRA and CDR2 YSYEKL. The V end lost 1 base, the J end lost 6 bases, and 23 bases lay between the germline ends. CDR3 sequence reads: CASSQVGGAGGPLDTQYF. The CDR3 DNA sequence: TGCGCCAGCAGCCAAGTCGGAGGGGCAGGGGGACCACTTGATACGCAGTATTTT.

The CDR3 is CASSFDGGGEAFF. The CDR3 DNA is TGTGCCAGCAGCTTCGATGGAGGTGGTGAAGCTTTCTTT. The chain joins TRBV5-4 to TRBJ1-1; D ambiguous. Trimming removed 2 bases from V and 7 bases from J, with 12 bases in between. CDR3 length: 13 amino acids. Germline CDR1 reads SGHNT; CDR2 reads YYREEE (reference sequence).

This chain joins TRBV28 and TRBJ1-5; no clear D gene. Trimming pared 1 base from V and 7 bases from J, leaving 11 bases between. This CDR3 contains 14 residues. CDR1 and CDR2 from the germline V gene are MDHEN and SYDVKM. The CDR3 DNA follows: TGTGCCAGCAGTTTATCGGTATGGTCCCAGCCCCAGCATTTT. Its translation is CASSLSVWSQPQHF.

This clonotype occurred a few times. V gene TRBV30 combines with J gene TRBJ2-1; a possible D gene is TRBD1 (6 bases). Trimming stripped 0 bases from V and 9 bases from J, with 12 bases between. Germline-derived CDR1 and CDR2 are GTSNPN and SVGIG (reference sequence). The CDR3 spans 13 residues. In DNA form, the CDR3 reads TGTGCCTGGAGTGTACTGGGGGCTGGTGAGCAGTTCTTC. It specifies CAWSVLGAGEQFF.

The chain links TRBV5-1 to TRBJ2-2; D gene unclear. This CDR3 has 14 residues. Germline CDR1 reads SGHRS; CDR2 reads YFSETQ. Trimming cost V 4 bases and J 4 bases, with 11 bases left between them. CDR3 region: CASSPRGGTGELFF. The CDR3 DNA is TGCGCCAGCAGCCCTCGAGGTGGCACCGGGGAGCTGTTTTTT. The full variable domain, its missing parts supplied by reference TRBV5-1 and TRBJ2-2, is KAGVTQTPRYLIKTRGQQVTLSCSPISGHRSVSWYQQTPGQGLQFLFEYFSETQRNKGNFPGRFSGRQFSNSRSEMNVSTLELGDSALYLCASSPRGGTGELFFGEGSRLTVL.